The rows below give T cell receptor beta chains drawn from one sample of a study of blood T cell repertoires in COVID-19. TCRdb's table, derived via immunoSEQ multiplex PCR, lists solely in-frame clones and lacks some. This table holds more than 150,000 clones, around four fifths found once. Material for sequencing was peripheral blood. The receptors here all came from a woman aged 80 or over with active or convalescent COVID-19. Each CDR3 is given with its conserved first and last residue. D genes are given only for firm matches. The listing skips clone size in some rows; elsewhere it reads once, few, many or a size class.

cdr3_aa	d_call	j_call	clone_size	v_call
CASSLRDIDSPLHF	NA	TRBJ1-6	NA	TRBV5-1
CSVTRGRTEAFF	NA	TRBJ1-1	NA	TRBV29-1
CASTSGANEQFF	NA	TRBJ2-1	NA	TRBV28
CASSTQGYEQYF	NA	TRBJ2-7	NA	TRBV6-5
CASSSRTDEQFF	NA	TRBJ2-1	NA	TRBV2
CASSWISSVSTDTQYF	NA	TRBJ2-3	NA	TRBV5-4
CASSPQGSGGAEDTQYF	TRBD2	TRBJ2-3	once	TRBV11-2
CASSPARPGQGEMNF	TRBD1	TRBJ2-3	NA	TRBV10-2
CASSHRTENTEAFF	NA	TRBJ1-1	once	TRBV3-1/TRBV3-2
CASSLVSSREFYTQYF	NA	TRBJ2-3	NA	TRBV5-1